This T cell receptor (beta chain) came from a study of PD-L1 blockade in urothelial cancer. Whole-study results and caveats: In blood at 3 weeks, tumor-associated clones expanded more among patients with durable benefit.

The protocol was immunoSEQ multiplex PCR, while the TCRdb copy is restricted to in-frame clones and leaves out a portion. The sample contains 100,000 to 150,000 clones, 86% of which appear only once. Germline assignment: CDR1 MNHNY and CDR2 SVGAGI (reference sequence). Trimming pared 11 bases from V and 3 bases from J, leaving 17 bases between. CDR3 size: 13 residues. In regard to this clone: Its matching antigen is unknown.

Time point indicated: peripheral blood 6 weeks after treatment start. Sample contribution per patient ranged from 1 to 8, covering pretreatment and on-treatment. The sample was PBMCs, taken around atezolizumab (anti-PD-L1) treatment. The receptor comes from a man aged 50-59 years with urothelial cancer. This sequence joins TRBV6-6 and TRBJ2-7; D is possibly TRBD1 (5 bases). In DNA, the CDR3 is TGTGCCTCCGAAGGGCAGGGTAACTACGAGCAGTACTTC. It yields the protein CASEGQGNYEQYF.